Given below is one T cell receptor (beta chain) in context. As yet, its antigen is unknown. TCRdb keeps only in-frame clones here, not all; method: immunoSEQ multiplex PCR. The top ten hold about 0.45% of the sample, which has around 1.6 million clones, around 98% seen once. V lost 4 bases to trimming and J lost 5 bases, with 14 bases between them. The CDR3 is 14 amino acids. Germline values: CDR1 MDHEN, CDR2 SYDVKM. These data come from a study of shared clonotypes between healthy human individuals. Study findings and constraints: Estimated richness values were generally larger in naive subsets than in memory subsets.

Free of recent acute infections or vaccinations, the donors were healthy HIV-negative adults. The material sequenced was naive CD4+ T cells sorted from blood. The subset is: CD45RA+ positively selected. The source is a man younger than 40 in good health. The rearrangement links TRBV28 to TRBJ2-5, with a possible D match to TRBD2 (6 bases). In nucleotides, the CDR3 is TGTGCCAGCAGTTACCCGGGAGTTTTGGAGACCCAGTACTTC. Its translation is CASSYPGVLETQYF.